The table lists the clone carrying this T cell receptor (beta chain) with many counts. A read error may account for a junction end that differs from germline. This sample is drawn from a study of patients and donors after allogeneic stem cell transplantation. The CDR3 runs to 11 residues. TCRdb redid the calling of the RT-PCR reads with MiXCR, one entry per CDR3 protein. This table holds some 960,000 distinct CDR3 sequences, 15% to 20% found once. The sequence came from a human donor who was either an allogeneic HSCT recipient or a stem cell or donor lymphocyte infusion donor (not recorded which). It is not recorded whose cells these are; they may come from a transplant donor. Sequencing used blood, either unsorted or a sorted T cell fraction (not recorded which). V and J are TRBV12-3 or TRBV12-4 and TRBJ2-1; D is unresolved. CDR3 bases: TGTGCCAGCAGTTTTGGGCGGCTCGCATCCTTC. The encoded protein is CASSFGRLASF.